This TCR beta chain was sequenced during a study of CD8 T cells in Susac syndrome. Findings and limits, study-wide: As the study acknowledged, the number of individuals in its TCR sequencing and HLA analysis was relatively small.

Multiple sclerosis controls were treatment-naive patients with stable or active relapsing-remitting disease. The TEMRA cells underwent FACS enrichment, while the CD8+ and CD4+ T cells underwent negative isolation. Random hexamers were used to reverse transcribe an amount of about 0.5 to 1 ug RNA. Amplification of TCR beta CDR3 was carried out by immunoSEQ multiplex PCR, which covered 54 Vbeta and 13 Jbeta segments. TCRdb fed the immunoSEQ multiplex PCR reads into MiXCR, producing one record per CDR3 protein. Altogether about 300,000 distinct CDR3 sequences are present, about nine tenths being singletons, with the ten largest covering about 0.17%. This clonotype has only one observation. The antigen remains unidentified. This CDR3 is 16 amino acids long. Germline V gives CDR1 SNHLY, CDR2 FYNNEI. V lost 4 bases, J lost 0 bases, and 5 bases stayed unmatched.

The rearrangement links TRBV2 to TRBJ2-1, with TRBD2 matching 8 bases. The sequencing input was CD8+ T cells from PBMCs. The clonotype originates from a human donor with multiple sclerosis. The CDR3 loop reads CASSATSVRSYNEQFF. The CDR3, as DNA: TGTGCCAGCAGTGCGACTAGCGTACGCTCCTACAATGAGCAGTTCTTC.